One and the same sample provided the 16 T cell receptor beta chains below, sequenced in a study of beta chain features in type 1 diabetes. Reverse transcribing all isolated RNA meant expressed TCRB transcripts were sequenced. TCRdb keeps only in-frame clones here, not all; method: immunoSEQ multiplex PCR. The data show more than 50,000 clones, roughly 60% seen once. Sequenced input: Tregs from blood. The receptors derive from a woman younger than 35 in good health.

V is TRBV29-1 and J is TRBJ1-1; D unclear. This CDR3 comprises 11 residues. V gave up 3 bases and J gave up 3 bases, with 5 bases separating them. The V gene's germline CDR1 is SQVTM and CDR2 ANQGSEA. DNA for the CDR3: TGCAGCGTTGAGGCATACACTGAAGCTTTCTTT. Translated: CSVEAYTEAFF.

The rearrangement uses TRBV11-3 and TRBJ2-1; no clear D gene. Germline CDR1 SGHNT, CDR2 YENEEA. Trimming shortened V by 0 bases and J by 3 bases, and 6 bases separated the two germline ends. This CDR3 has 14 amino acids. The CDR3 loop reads CASSLDASYNEQFF. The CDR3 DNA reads TGTGCCAGCAGCTTAGATGCTAGCTACAATGAGCAGTTCTTC.

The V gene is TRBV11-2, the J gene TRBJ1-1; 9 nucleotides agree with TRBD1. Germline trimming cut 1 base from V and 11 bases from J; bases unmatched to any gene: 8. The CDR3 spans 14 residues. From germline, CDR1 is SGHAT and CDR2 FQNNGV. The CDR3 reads CASSLALEGTGAFF. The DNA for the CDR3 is TGTGCCAGCAGCTTAGCCCTGGAAGGGACAGGGGCTTTCTTT.

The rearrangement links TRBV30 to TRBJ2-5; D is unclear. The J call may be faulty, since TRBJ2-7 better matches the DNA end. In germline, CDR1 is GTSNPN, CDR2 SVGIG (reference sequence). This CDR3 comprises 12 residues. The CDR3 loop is CAYDLGSYEQYF. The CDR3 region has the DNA TGTGCTTACGACCTAGGCTCCTACGAGCAGTACTTC.

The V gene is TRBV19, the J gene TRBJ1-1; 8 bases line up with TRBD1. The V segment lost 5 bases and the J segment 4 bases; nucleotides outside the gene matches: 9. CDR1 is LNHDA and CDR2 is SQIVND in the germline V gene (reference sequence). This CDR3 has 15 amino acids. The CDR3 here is CASSPGQGGGTEAFF. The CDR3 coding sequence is TGTGCCAGTAGTCCTGGACAGGGCGGTGGCACTGAAGCTTTCTTT.

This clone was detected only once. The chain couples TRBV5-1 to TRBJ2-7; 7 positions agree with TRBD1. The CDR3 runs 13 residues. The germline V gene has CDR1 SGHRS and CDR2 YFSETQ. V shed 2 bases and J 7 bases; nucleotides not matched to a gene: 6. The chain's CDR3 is CASSFWTGGEQYF. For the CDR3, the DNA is TGCGCCAGCAGCTTTTGGACAGGAGGAGAGCAGTACTTC.

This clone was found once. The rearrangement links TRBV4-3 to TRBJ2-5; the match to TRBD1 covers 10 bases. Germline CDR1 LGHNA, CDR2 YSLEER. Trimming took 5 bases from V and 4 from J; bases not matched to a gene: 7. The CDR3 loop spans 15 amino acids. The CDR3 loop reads CASSWGQGRTETQYF. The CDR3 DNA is TGCGCCAGCAGCTGGGGACAGGGGAGGACAGAGACCCAGTACTTC.

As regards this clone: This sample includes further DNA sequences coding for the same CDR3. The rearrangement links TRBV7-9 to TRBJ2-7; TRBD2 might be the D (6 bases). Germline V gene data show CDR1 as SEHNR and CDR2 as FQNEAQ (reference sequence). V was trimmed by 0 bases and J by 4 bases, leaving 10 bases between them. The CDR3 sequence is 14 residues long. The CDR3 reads CASSLAGGSYEQYF. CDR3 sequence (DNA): TGTGCCAGCAGCTTAGCGGGAGGCTCATACGAGCAGTACTTC. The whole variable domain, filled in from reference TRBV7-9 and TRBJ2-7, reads DTGVSQNPRHKITKRGQNVTFRCDPISEHNRLYWYRQTLGQGPEFLTYFQNEAQLEKSRLLSDRFSAERPKGSFSTLEIQRTEQGDSAMYLCASSLAGGSYEQYFGPGTRLTVT.

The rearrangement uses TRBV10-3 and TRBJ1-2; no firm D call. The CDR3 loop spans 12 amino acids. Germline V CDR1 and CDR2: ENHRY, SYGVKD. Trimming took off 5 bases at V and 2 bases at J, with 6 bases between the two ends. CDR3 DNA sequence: TGTGCCATCAGTCCAGGAAACTATGGCTACACCTTC. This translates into CAISPGNYGYTF.

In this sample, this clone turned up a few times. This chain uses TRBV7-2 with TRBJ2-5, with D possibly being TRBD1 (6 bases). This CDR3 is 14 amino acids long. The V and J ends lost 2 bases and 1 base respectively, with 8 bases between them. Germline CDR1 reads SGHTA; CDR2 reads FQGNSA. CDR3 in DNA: TGTGCCAGCAGCTTACGGGACACCCAAGAGACCCAGTACTTC. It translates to CASSLRDTQETQYF. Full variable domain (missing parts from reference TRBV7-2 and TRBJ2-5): GAGVSQSPSNKVTEKGKDVELRCDPISGHTALYWYRQSLGQGLEFLIYFQGNSAPDKSGLPSDRFSAERTGGSVSTLTIQRTQQEDSAVYLCASSLRDTQETQYFGPGTRLLVL.

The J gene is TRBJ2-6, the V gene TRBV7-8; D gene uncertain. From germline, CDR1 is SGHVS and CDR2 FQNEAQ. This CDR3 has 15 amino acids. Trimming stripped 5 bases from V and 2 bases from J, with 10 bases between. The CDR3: CASSPWAPGANVLTF. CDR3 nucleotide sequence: TGTGCCAGCAGCCCTTGGGCCCCTGGGGCCAACGTCCTGACTTTC.

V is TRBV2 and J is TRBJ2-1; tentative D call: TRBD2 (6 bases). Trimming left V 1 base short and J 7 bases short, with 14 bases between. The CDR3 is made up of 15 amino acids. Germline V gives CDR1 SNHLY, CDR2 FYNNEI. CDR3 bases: TGTGCCAGCAGTGAAGATCCGGGACTTCGTAATGAGCAGTTCTTC. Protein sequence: CASSEDPGLRNEQFF.

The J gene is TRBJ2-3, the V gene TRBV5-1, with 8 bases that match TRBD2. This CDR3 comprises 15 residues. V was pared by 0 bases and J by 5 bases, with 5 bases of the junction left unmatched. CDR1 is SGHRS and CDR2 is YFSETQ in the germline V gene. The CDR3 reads CASSLVAGRVDTQYF. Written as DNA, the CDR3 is TGCGCCAGCAGCTTGGTAGCGGGGCGGGTAGATACGCAGTATTTT.

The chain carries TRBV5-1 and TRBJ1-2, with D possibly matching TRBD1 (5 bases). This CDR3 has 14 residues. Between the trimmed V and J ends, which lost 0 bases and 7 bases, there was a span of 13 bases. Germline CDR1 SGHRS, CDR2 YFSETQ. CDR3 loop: CASSLGLGLGGYTF. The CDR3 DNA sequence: TGCGCCAGCAGCTTGGGTCTGGGACTCGGTGGCTACACCTTC.

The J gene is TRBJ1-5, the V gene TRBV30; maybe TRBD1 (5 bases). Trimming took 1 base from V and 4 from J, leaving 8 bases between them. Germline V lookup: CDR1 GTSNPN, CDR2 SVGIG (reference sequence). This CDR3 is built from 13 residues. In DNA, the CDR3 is TGTGCCTGGAGTGAGACAGTTAATCAGCCCCAGCATTTT. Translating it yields CAWSETVNQPQHF.

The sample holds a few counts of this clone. The CDR3 here is CAWRGGSSGRYEQYF. DNA for the CDR3: TGTGCCTGGAGGGGAGGTTCTAGCGGGAGGTACGAGCAGTACTTC. The rearrangement uses TRBV30 and TRBJ2-7; 11 bases match TRBD2. The germline gives CDR1 GTSNPN, CDR2 SVGIG (reference sequence). The CDR3 loop spans 15 amino acids. Germline trimming cut 3 bases from V and 4 bases from J; bases unmatched to any gene: 8.